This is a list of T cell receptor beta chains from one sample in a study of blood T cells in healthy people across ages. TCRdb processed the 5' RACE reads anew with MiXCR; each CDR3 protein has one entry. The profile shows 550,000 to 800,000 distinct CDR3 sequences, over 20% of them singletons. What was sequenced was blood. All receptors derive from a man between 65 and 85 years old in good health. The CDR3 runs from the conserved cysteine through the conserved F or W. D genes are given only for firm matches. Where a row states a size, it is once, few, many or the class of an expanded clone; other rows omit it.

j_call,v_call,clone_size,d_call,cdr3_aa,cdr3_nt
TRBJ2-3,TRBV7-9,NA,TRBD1,CASSLSPDRGTDTQYF,TGTGCCAGCAGCTTATCCCCGGACAGGGGCACAGATACGCAGTATTTT
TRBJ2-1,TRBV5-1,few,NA,CASSRLKSSYNEQFF,TGCGCCAGCAGCCGGCTTAAAAGCTCCTACAATGAGCAGTTCTTC
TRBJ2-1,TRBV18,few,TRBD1,CASSRTGYSYNEQFF,TGTGCCAGCTCACGGACAGGGTACTCCTACAATGAGCAGTTCTTC
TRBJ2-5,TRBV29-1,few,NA,CRDTTQYF,TGCAGGGACACTACCCAGTACTTC
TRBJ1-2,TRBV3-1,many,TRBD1,CASSQLSGQGRLVGYTF,TGTGCCAGCAGCCAACTCAGCGGACAGGGCCGTTTAGTGGGCTACACCTTC
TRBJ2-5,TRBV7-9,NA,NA,CASSLGEVQETQYF,TGTGCCAGCAGCTTGGGGGAAGTTCAAGAGACCCAGTACTTC
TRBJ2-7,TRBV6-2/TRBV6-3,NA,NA,CASSSPTGAYGQYF,TGTGCCAGCAGTTCCCCGACAGGAGCCTACGGGCAGTACTTC
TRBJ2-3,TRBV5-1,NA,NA,CASSLEGVRTDTQYF,TGCGCCAGCAGCTTGGAAGGGGTTCGCACAGATACGCAGTATTTT
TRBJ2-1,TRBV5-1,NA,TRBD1,CATSSGPEGTGGYNEQFF,TGCGCCACCTCGAGCGGGCCCGAGGGGACAGGAGGCTACAATGAGCAGTTCTTC
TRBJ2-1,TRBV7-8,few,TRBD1,CASSRGQGAYNEQFF,TGTGCCAGCAGCCGAGGACAGGGGGCTTACAATGAGCAGTTCTTC
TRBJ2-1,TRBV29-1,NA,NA,CSVEERFSYNEQFF,TGCAGCGTTGAGGAGAGGTTCTCCTACAATGAGCAGTTCTTC
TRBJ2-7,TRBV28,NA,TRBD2,CASSAPTSGSSYEQYF,TGTGCCAGCAGTGCTCCGACTAGCGGGAGCTCCTACGAGCAGTACTTC
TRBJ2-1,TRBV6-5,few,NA,CASSRARDTTYNEQFF,TGTGCCAGCAGTCGAGCTCGGGACACAACCTACAATGAGCAGTTCTTC
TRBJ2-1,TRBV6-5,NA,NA,CASRYTMGGGYNEQFF,TGTGCCAGCAGATATACGATGGGAGGTGGCTACAATGAGCAGTTCTTC
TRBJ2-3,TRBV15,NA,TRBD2,CATSRGGTAGGTDTQYF,TGTGCCACCAGCAGAGGTGGAACAGCGGGGGGCACAGATACGCAGTATTTT
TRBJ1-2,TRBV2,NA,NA,CASSGRRDGYTF,TGTGCCAGCTCTGGACGACGGGATGGCTACACCTTC
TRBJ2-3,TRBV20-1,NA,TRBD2,CSARGREGRDTQYF,TGCAGTGCTAGGGGGCGGGAGGGAAGAGATACGCAGTATTTT
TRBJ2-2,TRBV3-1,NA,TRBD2,CASSQDRATSGIANTGELFF,TGTGCCAGCAGCCAAGATAGAGCGACTAGCGGGATCGCGAACACCGGGGAGCTGTTTTTT
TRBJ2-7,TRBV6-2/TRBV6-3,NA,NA,CASSTTPAMGYEQYF,TGTGCCAGCAGTACAACGCCAGCGATGGGCTACGAGCAGTACTTC
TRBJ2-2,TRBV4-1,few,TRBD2,CASSGGLAGRHTGELFF,TGCGCCAGCAGCGGAGGACTAGCGGGACGGCACACCGGGGAGCTGTTTTTT
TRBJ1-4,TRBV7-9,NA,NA,CASSSPGEKLFF,TGTGCCAGCAGCAGCCCTGGTGAAAAACTGTTTTTT
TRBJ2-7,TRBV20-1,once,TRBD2,CSARESGLDSYEQYF,TGCAGTGCTAGAGAGTCGGGACTAGATTCCTACGAGCAGTACTTC
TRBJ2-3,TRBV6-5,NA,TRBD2,CASRPTLAGSTDTQYF,TGTGCCAGCAGACCCACGCTAGCGGGCTCCACAGATACGCAGTATTTT
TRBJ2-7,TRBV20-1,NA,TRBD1,CSALEDRDGEQYF,TGCAGTGCTCTAGAGGACAGGGACGGCGAGCAGTACTTC
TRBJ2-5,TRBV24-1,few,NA,CATCGSGQETQYF,TGTGCCACATGCGGGTCAGGACAAGAGACCCAGTACTTC
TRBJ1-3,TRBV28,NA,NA,CAIMGNAIYF,TGTGCCATCATGGGAAACGCCATATATTTT
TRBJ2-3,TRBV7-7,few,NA,CASSLFPSSTDTQYF,TGTGCTAGCAGCTTATTTCCTAGCAGCACAGATACGCAGTATTTT
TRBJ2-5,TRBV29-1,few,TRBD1,CSVGGQGARETQYF,TGCAGCGTTGGCGGACAGGGGGCGCGGGAGACCCAGTACTTC
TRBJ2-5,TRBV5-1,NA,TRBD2,CASSLRQTSGTLQETQYF,TGCGCCAGCAGCTTGAGGCAGACTAGCGGGACGCTTCAAGAGACCCAGTACTTC
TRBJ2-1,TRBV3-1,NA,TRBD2,CASSQDGALAGADEQFF,TGTGCCAGCAGCCAAGATGGGGCCCTAGCGGGAGCCGATGAGCAGTTCTTC
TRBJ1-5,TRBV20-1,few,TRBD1,CSARRVGPGQGIDQPQHF,TGCAGTGCTAGGAGGGTTGGGCCGGGACAGGGGATAGATCAGCCCCAGCATTTT
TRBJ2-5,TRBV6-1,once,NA,CASSEEYQETQYF,TGTGCCAGCAGTGAAGAATACCAAGAGACCCAGTACTTC
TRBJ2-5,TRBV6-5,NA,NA,CASSYSGAETQYF,TGTGCCAGCAGTTACTCCGGCGCAGAGACCCAGTACTTC
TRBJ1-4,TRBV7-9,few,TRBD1,CASSLPPGQGSANEKLFF,TGTGCCAGCAGCTTACCACCGGGACAGGGATCGGCTAATGAAAAACTGTTTTTT
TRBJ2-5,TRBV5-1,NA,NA,CASSLEGSETQYF,TGCGCCAGCAGCTTGGAGGGTTCGGAGACCCAGTACTTC
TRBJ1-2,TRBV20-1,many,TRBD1,CSADDRVGHGYTF,TGCAGTGCTGATGACAGGGTCGGTCATGGCTACACCTTC
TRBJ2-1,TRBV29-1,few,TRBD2,CSVEGTSGRGGDEQFF,TGCAGCGTTGAAGGGACTAGCGGGAGGGGGGGCGATGAGCAGTTCTTC
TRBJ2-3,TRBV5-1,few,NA,CASSLAGGGADTQYF,TGCGCCAGCAGCTTGGCGGGCGGCGGGGCAGATACGCAGTATTTT
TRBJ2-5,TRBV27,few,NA,CASSLTSVGPETQYF,TGTGCCAGCAGTTTGACGAGCGTTGGGCCGGAGACCCAGTACTTC
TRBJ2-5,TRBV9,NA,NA,CASSVGGRGQETQYF,TGTGCCAGCAGCGTAGGTGGGAGAGGGCAGGAGACCCAGTACTTC
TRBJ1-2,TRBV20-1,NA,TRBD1,CSARDPTGGRRLNYGYTF,TGCAGTGCTAGGGACCCCACAGGGGGAAGACGCCTTAACTATGGCTACACCTTC
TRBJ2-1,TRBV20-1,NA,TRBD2,CSATEEREANNEQFF,TGCAGTGCTACGGAAGAGCGGGAGGCCAACAATGAGCAGTTCTTC
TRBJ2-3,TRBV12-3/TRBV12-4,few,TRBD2,CASQGTSGDTDTQYF,TGTGCCAGCCAAGGGACTAGCGGTGACACAGATACGCAGTATTTT
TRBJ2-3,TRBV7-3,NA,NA,CASSFLTGSRYTQYF,TGTGCCAGCAGCTTCCTTACAGGCAGTCGTTATACGCAGTATTTT
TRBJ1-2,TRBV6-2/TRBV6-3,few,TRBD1,CASSYSQDRGGYTF,TGTGCCAGCAGTTACTCCCAAGACAGGGGTGGCTACACCTTC
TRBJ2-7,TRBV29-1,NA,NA,CSVDGEGESSYEQYF,TGCAGCGTTGATGGTGAGGGGGAGAGCTCCTACGAGCAGTACTTC
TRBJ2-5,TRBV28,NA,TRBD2,CASGRTSGSQETQYF,TGTGCCAGCGGACGGACTAGCGGGAGCCAAGAGACCCAGTACTTC
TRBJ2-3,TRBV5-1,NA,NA,CASSLASFLDTQYF,TGCGCCAGCAGCTTGGCCTCGTTCTTGGATACGCAGTATTTT
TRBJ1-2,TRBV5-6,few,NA,CASTFGGASGYTF,TGTGCCAGCACCTTCGGCGGGGCGTCCGGCTACACCTTC
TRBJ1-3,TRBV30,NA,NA,CAWSVAEKTIYF,TGTGCCTGGAGTGTGGCGGAGAAAACCATATATTTT
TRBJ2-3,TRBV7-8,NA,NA,CASVRGGLADTQYF,TGTGCCAGCGTCAGAGGGGGATTGGCAGATACGCAGTATTTT
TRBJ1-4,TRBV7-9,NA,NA,CASKGPNEKLFF,TGTGCCAGTAAGGGGCCTAATGAAAAACTGTTTTTT
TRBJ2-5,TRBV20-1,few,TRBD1,CSAGTGQETQYF,TGCAGTGCTGGGACAGGGCAAGAGACCCAGTACTTC
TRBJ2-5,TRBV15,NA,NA,CATSRDNLVGETQYF,TGTGCCACCAGCAGAGATAACCTAGTTGGAGAGACCCAGTACTTC
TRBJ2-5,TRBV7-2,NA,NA,CAGSTQQGSQETQYF,TGTGCCGGCAGCACCCAACAGGGATCCCAAGAGACCCAGTACTTC